One sample yielded the 15 T cell receptor beta chains listed below, sequenced in a study of T cell repertoires in cytomegalovirus infection. Their specific antigens are unknown. Using its own MiXCR run on the reads, TCRdb lists one record per CDR3 protein. The data hold roughly 920,000 distinct CDR3 sequences, with roughly 30% observed a single time. Sequencing was performed on cultured CD8+ T cells from PBMCs, taken from culture after CMV antigen stimulation. These receptors were taken from a human donor in good health (CMV status not recorded). Some clones in this sample may be carry-over from other donors' samples.

This clonotype showed up many times. The CDR3 protein is CASSLSLGVSGNTIYF. In DNA, the CDR3 is TGTGCCAGCAGCTTATCTCTAGGGGTTTCTGGAAACACCATATATTTT. The rearrangement uses TRBV7-6 and TRBJ1-3; tentative D call: TRBD1 (5 bases). This CDR3 has 16 residues. V shed 2 bases and J shed 1 base, with 12 bases lying between them. The germline V gene has CDR1 SGHVS and CDR2 FNYEAQ.

This clonotype was counted a few times. The rearrangement uses TRBV4-2 and TRBJ1-5; D call uncertain. Trimming took off 4 bases at V and 7 bases at J, with 11 bases between the two ends. The CDR3 extends over 13 amino acids. Germline-derived CDR1 and CDR2 are LGHNA and YNFKEQ. The CDR3 DNA reads as TGTGCCAGCAGCCCGACACTGAGCCAGCCCCAGCATTTT. Translating it yields CASSPTLSQPQHF.

This clonotype was found many times. The chain recombines TRBV18 with TRBJ2-5; 8 positions match TRBD1. V trimming: 1 base; J trimming: 4 bases; junction bases outside the gene matches: 8. The CDR3 spans 16 residues. Looked up from germline, CDR1 is KGHSH and CDR2 is LQKENI. As DNA, the CDR3 is TGTGCCAGCTCACCACTTACTGGACAGGGAGCAGAGACCCAGTACTTC. Translated: CASSPLTGQGAETQYF.

The table lists this clonotype with a few counts. The gene calls are TRBV6-2 or TRBV6-3 and TRBJ2-2, with D uncertain. The CDR3 runs to 13 residues. V lost 1 base and J 5 bases, leaving 5 bases between the germline ends. Germline V gene data show CDR1 as MNHEY and CDR2 as SVGEGT. The CDR3 region is CASSYLTTGELFF. The CDR3 DNA reads as TGTGCCAGCAGTTACTTAACTACCGGGGAGCTGTTTTTT.

V usage is TRBV4-2 and J usage is TRBJ1-2, with 9 bases aligning to TRBD1. Looked up from germline, CDR1 is LGHNA and CDR2 is YNFKEQ. With 1 base clipped from V and 4 bases from J, the junction kept 4 bases outside the gene matches. This CDR3 spans 15 amino acids. The CDR3, as DNA: TGTGCCAGCAGCCAAGGGACAGGGGACGGCTATGGCTACACCTTC. Its protein product is CASSQGTGDGYGYTF.

The rearrangement joins TRBV2 to TRBJ2-1, with D unresolved. There are 11 residues in the CDR3. Germline V lookup: CDR1 SNHLY, CDR2 FYNNEI. Deletions cut 7 bases from V and 9 bases from J, with 10 bases between. CDR3 DNA: TGTGCCAGCACCCTCCCGCGTGAGCAGTTCTTC. Translating it yields CASTLPREQFF.

This clonotype was detected a few times. J is TRBJ2-3 and V is TRBV12-3 or TRBV12-4; 12 positions match TRBD2. CDR3 length equals 15 residues. The trim removed 6 bases at V and 15 bases at J, leaving 16 bases unmatched. The CDR3 coding sequence is TGTGCCAGCAGCCTCAGACTAGCGGGGGACCCGGGGATTTATTTT. Protein: CASSLRLAGDPGIYF.

The chain has TRBV7-8 and TRBJ2-5; perhaps D is TRBD1 or TRBD2 (5 bases each). V was trimmed by 1 base and J by 1 base, leaving 13 bases between them. The germline V gene has CDR1 SGHVS and CDR2 FQNEAQ. The CDR3 is 16 residues long. In DNA, the CDR3 is TGTGCCAGCAGCTTAGTACTCAGGGCGGGCCAAGAGACCCAGTACTTC. Its translation is CASSLVLRAGQETQYF.

The table lists this clonotype with a few counts. This chain connects TRBV11-2 to TRBJ2-2; D tentatively reads TRBD1 or TRBD2 (5 bases each). Trimming removed 5 bases from V and 5 bases from J, with 9 bases in between. The CDR3 is 13 amino acids. The germline CDR1 and CDR2 sequences are SGHAT and FQNNGV. CDR3 coding DNA: TGTGCCAGCAGCGGGGACCGAACCGGGGAGCTGTTTTTT. This translates into CASSGDRTGELFF.

This clonotype was picked up many times. The J gene is TRBJ1-5, the V gene TRBV12-3 or TRBV12-4; the D gene is possibly TRBD1 (6 bases). The CDR3 totals 16 residues. Trimming left V 5 bases short and J 2 bases short, with 16 bases between. CDR3 nucleotides: TGTGCCAGCAGTCCCTCTTTCGGGGGCGGCAATCAGCCCCAGCATTTT. Residues: CASSPSFGGGNQPQHF.

The chain is built from TRBV27 and TRBJ1-1, with a possible D match to TRBD1 (5 bases). CDR3 length: 13 residues. CDR1 MNHEY and CDR2 SMNVEV come from the germline V gene (reference sequence). V was shortened by 6 bases and J by 5 bases, with 13 bases between the two germline ends. DNA for the CDR3: TGTGCCAGCAGGGGCAGGGAAGGAACTGAAGCTTTCTTT. This translates into CASRGREGTEAFF.

This clonotype was seen more than once but under ten times. This chain joins TRBV2 and TRBJ2-2, with TRBD1 matching over 9 bases. Germline V gene sequence: CDR1 SNHLY, CDR2 FYNNEI. With 5 bases clipped from V and 0 bases from J, the junction kept 7 bases outside the gene matches. This CDR3 comprises 17 residues. The CDR3 sequence is CASSLNRGRANTGELFF. CDR3 bases: TGTGCCAGCAGTCTTAACAGGGGGCGCGCGAACACCGGGGAGCTGTTTTTT.

The chain uses TRBV28 and TRBJ2-1, with D maybe TRBD2 (7 bases). V was clipped by 7 bases and J by 0 bases, with 16 bases between them. Germline V CDR1 and CDR2: MDHEN, SYDVKM. This CDR3 region has 16 residues. The CDR3 region is CASTLGGGSSYNEQFF. The CDR3 DNA is TGTGCCAGCACCCTAGGGGGGGGTAGCTCCTACAATGAGCAGTTCTTC.

This clonotype was seen at least ten times. The genes are TRBV6-5 and TRBJ1-1; maybe TRBD1 (6 bases). CDR3 length: 23 residues. Germline V CDR1 and CDR2: MNHEY, SVGAGI. V was pared by 2 bases and J by 5 bases, with 39 bases between. CDR3 nucleotide sequence: TGTGCCAGCAGTTACGACGTCAAGCCCCGCCAGGGGTCCGAGGGAGGAGGGGGGACTGAAGCTTTCTTT. It translates to CASSYDVKPRQGSEGGGGTEAFF.

The chain recombines TRBV15 with TRBJ1-2; 10 bases map to TRBD1. From germline, CDR1 is LNHNV and CDR2 YYDKDF (reference sequence). With V trimmed by 5 bases and J by 2 bases, 5 bases remained unmatched. This CDR3 contains 15 residues. CDR3 sequence: CATSSDRGPNYGYTF. CDR3 DNA: TGTGCCACCAGCTCAGACAGGGGGCCGAACTATGGCTACACCTTC. Full variable domain (remainder filled in from reference TRBV15 and TRBJ1-2): DAMVIQNPRYQVTQFGKPVTLSCSQTLNHNVMYWYQQKSSQAPKLLFHYYDKDFNNEADTPDNFQSRRPNTSFCFLDIRSPGLGDTAMYLCATSSDRGPNYGYTFGSGTRLTVV.